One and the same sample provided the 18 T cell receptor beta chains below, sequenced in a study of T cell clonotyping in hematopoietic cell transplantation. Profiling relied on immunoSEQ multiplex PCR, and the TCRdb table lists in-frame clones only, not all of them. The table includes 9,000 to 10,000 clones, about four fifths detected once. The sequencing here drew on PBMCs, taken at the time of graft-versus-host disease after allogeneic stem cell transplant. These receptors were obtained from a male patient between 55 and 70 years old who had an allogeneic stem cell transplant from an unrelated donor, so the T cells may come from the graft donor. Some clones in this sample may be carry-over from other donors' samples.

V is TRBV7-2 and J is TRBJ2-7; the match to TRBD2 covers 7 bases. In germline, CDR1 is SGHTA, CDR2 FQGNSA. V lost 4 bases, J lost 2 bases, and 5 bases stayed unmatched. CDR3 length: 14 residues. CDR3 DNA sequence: TGTGCCAGCAGCTGGGAGGGAGGCCCCTACGAGCAGTACTTC. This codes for CASSWEGGPYEQYF.

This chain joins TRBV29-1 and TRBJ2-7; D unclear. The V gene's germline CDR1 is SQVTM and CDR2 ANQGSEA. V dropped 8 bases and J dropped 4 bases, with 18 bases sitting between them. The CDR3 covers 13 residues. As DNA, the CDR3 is TGCAGCATTACCGGTCCTCTCTGGTACGAGCAGTACTTC. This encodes CSITGPLWYEQYF.

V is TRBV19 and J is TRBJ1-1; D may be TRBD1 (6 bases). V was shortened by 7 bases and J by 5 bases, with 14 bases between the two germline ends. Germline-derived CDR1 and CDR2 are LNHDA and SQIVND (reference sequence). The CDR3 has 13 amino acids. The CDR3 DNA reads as TGTGCCAGTAAGGGACACCTTAGGACTGAAGCTTTCTTT. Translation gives CASKGHLRTEAFF.

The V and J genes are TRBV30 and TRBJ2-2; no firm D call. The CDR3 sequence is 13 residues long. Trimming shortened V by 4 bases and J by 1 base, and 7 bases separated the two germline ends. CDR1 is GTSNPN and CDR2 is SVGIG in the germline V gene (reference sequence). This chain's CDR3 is CAWMTGNTGELFF. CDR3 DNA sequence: TGTGCCTGGATGACGGGGAACACCGGGGAGCTGTTTTTT. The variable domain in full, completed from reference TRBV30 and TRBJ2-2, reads SQTIHQWPATLVQPVGSPLSLECTVEGTSNPNLYWYRQAAGRGLQLLFYSVGIGQISSEVPQNLSASRPQDRQFILSSKKLLLSDSGFYLCAWMTGNTGELFFGEGSRLTVL.

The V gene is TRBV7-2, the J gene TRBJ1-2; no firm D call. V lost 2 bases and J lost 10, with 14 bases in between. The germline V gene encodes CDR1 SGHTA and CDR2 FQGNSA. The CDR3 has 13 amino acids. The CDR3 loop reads CASSLRVSLFYTF. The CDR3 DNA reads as TGTGCCAGCAGCTTAAGGGTCAGTCTTTTCTACACCTTC.

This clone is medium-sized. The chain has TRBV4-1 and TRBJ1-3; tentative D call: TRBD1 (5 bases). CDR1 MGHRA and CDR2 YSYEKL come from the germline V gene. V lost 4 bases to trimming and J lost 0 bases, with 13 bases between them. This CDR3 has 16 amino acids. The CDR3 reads CASSPSGRISGNTIYF. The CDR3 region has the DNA TGCGCCAGCAGCCCCTCGGGGCGGATCTCTGGAAACACCATATATTTT.

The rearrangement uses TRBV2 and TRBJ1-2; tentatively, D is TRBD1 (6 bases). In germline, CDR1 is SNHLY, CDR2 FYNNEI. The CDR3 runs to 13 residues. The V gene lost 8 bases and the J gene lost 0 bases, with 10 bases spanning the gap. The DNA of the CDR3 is TGTGCCAGCCGACAGGATGCTAACTATGGCTACACCTTC. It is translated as CASRQDANYGYTF. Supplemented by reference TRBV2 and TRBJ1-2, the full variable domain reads EPEVTQTPSHQVTQMGQEVILRCVPISNHLYFYWYRQILGQKVEFLVSFYNNEISEKSEIFDDQFSVERPDGSNFTLKIRSTKLEDSAMYFCASRQDANYGYTFGSGTRLTVV.

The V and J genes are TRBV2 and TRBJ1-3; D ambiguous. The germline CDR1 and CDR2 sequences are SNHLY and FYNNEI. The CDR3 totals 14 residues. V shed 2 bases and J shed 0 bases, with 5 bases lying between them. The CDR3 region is CASSEPRSGNTIYF. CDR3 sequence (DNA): TGTGCCAGCAGTGAACCCCGCTCTGGAAACACCATATATTTT.

In DNA form, the CDR3 reads TGTGCCAACAAACCGGGACACAACTATGGCTACACCTTC. Translation: CANKPGHNYGYTF. This chain connects TRBV6-5 to TRBJ1-2; a possible D gene is TRBD1 (6 bases). V gave up 10 bases and J gave up 2 bases, with 14 bases separating them. The CDR3 loop spans 13 amino acids. Germline V gene sequence: CDR1 MNHEY, CDR2 SVGAGI.

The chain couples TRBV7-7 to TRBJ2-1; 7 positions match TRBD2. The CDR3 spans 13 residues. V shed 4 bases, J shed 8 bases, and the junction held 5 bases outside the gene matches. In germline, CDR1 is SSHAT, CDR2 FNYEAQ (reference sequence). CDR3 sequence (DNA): TGTGCCAGCAGCTCACTAGCGTCGGATGAGCAGTTCTTC. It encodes CASSSLASDEQFF.

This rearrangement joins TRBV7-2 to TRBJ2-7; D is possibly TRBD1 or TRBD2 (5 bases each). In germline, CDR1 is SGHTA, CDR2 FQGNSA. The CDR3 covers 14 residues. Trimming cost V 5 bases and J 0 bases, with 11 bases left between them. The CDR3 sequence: CASSPWGSSYEQYF. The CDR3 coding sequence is TGTGCCAGCAGCCCCTGGGGGAGCTCCTACGAGCAGTACTTC.

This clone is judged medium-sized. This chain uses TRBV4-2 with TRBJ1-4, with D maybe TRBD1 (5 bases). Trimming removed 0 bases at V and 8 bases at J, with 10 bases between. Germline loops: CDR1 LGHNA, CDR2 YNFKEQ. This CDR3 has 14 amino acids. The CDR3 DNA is TGTGCCAGCAGCCAAGACAGGGTCGGGGAAAAACTGTTTTTT. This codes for CASSQDRVGEKLFF.

CDR3 region: CASKPVSSNEKLFF. The CDR3 bases are TGTGCCAGCAAACCGGTCAGCTCTAATGAAAAACTGTTTTTT. V is TRBV2 and J is TRBJ1-4; D is undetermined. V shed 7 bases and J shed 3 bases, with 12 bases lying between them. The CDR3 consists of 14 residues. Germline V CDR1 and CDR2: SNHLY, FYNNEI.

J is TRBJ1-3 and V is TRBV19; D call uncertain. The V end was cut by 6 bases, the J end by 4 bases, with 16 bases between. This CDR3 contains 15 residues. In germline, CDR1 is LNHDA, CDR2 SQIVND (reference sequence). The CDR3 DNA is TGTGCCAGTAGGACCACGTTTGGAGGAGGAAACACCATATATTTT. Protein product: CASRTTFGGGNTIYF.

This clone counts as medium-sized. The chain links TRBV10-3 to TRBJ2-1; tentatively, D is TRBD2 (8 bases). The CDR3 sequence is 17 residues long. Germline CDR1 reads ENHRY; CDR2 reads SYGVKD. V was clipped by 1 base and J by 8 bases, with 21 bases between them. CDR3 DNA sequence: TGTGCCATCAGTGAGTTTCCAGGGGGGCAGACTAGCGATGAGCAGTTCTTC. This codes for CAISEFPGGQTSDEQFF.

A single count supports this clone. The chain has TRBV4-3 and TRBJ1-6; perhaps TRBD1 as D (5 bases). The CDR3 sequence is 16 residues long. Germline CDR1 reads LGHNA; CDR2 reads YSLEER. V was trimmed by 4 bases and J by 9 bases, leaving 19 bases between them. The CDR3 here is CASSLGRGIVGSPLHF. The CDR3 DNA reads TGCGCCAGCAGCCTAGGTCGGGGGATTGTGGGTTCACCCCTCCACTTT.

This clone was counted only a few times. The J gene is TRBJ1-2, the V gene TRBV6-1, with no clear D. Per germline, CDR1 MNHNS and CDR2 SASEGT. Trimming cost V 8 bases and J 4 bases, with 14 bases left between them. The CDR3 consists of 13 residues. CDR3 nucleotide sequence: TGTGCCAGCGGATCACAGCAAATCTATGGCTACACCTTC. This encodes CASGSQQIYGYTF.

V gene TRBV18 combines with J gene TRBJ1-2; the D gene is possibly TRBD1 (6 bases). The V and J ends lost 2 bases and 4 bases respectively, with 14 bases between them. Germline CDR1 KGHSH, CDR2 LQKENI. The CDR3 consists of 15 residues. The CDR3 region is CASSPARGDGYGYTF. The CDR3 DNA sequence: TGTGCCAGCTCACCAGCCAGGGGAGATGGCTATGGCTACACCTTC.